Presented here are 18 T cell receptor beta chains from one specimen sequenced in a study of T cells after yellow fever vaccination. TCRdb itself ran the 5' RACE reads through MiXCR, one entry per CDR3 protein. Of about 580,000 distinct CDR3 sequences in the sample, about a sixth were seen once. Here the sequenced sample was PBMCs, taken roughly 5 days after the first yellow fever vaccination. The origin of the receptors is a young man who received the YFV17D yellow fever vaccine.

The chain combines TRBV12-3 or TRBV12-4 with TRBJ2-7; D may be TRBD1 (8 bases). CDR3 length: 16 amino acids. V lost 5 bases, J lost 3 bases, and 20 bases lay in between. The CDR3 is CASSPGTGWGGYEQYF. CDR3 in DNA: TGTGCCAGCAGTCCCGGGACAGGCTGGGGGGGCTACGAGCAGTACTTC.

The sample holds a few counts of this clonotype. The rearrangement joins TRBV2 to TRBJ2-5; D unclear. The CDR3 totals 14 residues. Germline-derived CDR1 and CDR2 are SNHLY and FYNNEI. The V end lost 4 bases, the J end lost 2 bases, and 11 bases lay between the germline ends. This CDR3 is CASSGRKTQETQYF. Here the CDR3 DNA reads TGTGCCAGCAGTGGACGGAAGACTCAAGAGACCCAGTACTTC.

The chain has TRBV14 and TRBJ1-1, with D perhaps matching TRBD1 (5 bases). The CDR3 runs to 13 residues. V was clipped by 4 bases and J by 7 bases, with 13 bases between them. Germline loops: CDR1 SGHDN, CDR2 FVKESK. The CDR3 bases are TGTGCCAGCAGCCCATGGGGGTATAGTGAAGCTTTCTTT. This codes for CASSPWGYSEAFF.

The DNA of the CDR3 is TGTGCCAGCGGATCGGAGAACACTGAAGCTTTCTTT. Translating it yields CASGSENTEAFF. The chain joins TRBV2 to TRBJ1-1; D is undetermined. Germline lookup yields CDR1 SNHLY and CDR2 FYNNEI. V lost 8 bases to trimming and J lost 1 base, with 8 bases between them. This CDR3 is 12 amino acids long.

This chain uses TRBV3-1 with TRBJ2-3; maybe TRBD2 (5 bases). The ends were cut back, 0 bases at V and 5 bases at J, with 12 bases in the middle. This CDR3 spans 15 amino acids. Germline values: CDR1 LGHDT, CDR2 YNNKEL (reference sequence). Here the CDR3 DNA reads TGTGCCAGCAGCCAAGATCCGGGGTCGGGAGATACGCAGTATTTT. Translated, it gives CASSQDPGSGDTQYF.

CDR3 in amino acids: CSLLQGAGELFF. DNA of the CDR3: TGCAGCCTTTTACAGGGAGCCGGGGAGCTGTTTTTT. The chain joins TRBV20-1 to TRBJ2-2; D is perhaps TRBD1 (6 bases). The CDR3 spans 12 residues. Germline V lookup: CDR1 DFQATT, CDR2 SNEGSKA (reference sequence).

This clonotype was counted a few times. CDR3 region: CASKNPSEKLFF. The CDR3, as DNA: TGTGCCAGCAAAAATCCGTCCGAAAAACTGTTTTTT. The V call is TRBV6-2 or TRBV6-3, the J call TRBJ1-4; D call uncertain. This CDR3 is built from 12 residues. Germline V CDR1 and CDR2: MNHEY, SVGEGT. V lost 7 bases, J lost 8 bases, and 11 bases lay in between.

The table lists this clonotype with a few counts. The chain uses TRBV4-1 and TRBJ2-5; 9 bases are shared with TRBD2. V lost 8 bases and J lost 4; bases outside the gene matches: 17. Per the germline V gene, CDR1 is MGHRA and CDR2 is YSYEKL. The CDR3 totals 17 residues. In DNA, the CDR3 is TGCGCCAGCTTCCCTTCGCCGGGACTAGCCGGCCGAGAGACCCAGTACTTC. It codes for CASFPSPGLAGRETQYF.

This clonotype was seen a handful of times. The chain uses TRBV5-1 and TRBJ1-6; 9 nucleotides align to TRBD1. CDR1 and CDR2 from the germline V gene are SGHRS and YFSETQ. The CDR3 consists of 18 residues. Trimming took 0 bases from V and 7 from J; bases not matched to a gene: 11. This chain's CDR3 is CASSLAPRDRVPNSPLHF. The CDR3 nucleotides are TGCGCCAGCAGCTTGGCCCCTCGGGACAGGGTTCCAAATTCACCCCTCCACTTT.

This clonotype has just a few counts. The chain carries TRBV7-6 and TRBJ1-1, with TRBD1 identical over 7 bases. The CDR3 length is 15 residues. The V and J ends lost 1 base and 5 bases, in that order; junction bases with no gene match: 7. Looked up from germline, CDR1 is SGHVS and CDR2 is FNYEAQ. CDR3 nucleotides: TGTGCCAGCAGCTTAGACGGGAGGGGGCGGACTGAAGCTTTCTTT. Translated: CASSLDGRGRTEAFF.

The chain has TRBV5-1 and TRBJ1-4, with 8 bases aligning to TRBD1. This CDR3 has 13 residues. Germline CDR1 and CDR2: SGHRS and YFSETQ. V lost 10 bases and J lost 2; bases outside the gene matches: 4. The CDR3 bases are TGCGCCGGCCGGACAGGGACTAATGAAAAACTGTTTTTT. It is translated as CAGRTGTNEKLFF.

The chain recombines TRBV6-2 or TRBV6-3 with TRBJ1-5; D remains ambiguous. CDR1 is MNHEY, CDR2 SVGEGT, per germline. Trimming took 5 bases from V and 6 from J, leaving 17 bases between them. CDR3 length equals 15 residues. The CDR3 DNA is TGTGCCAGCAGTCCCGACCGGGAGGCGGGTCAGCCCCAGCATTTT. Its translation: CASSPDREAGQPQHF.

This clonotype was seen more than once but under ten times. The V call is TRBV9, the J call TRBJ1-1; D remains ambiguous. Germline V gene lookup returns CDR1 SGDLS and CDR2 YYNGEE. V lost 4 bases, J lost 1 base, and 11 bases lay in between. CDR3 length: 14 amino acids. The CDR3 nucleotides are TGTGCCAGCAGCATGGAGAGAAGGAACACTGAAGCTTTCTTT. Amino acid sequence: CASSMERRNTEAFF. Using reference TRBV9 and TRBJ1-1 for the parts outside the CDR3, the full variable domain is DSGVTQTPKHLITATGQRVTLRCSPRSGDLSVYWYQQSLDQGLQFLIQYYNGEERAKGNILERFSAQQFPDLHSELNLSSLELGDSALYFCASSMERRNTEAFFGQGTRLTVV.

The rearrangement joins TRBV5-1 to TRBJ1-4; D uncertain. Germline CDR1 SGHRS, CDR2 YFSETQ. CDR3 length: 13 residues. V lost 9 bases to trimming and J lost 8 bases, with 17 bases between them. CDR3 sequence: CAKTPSREEKLFF. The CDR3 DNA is TGCGCCAAGACGCCCTCACGAGAGGAAAAACTGTTTTTT.

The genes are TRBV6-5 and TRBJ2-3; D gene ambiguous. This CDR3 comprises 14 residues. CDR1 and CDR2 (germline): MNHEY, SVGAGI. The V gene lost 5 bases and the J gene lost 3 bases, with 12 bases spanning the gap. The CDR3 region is CASSHPRATDTQYF. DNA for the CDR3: TGTGCCAGCAGTCACCCACGGGCTACAGATACGCAGTATTTT.

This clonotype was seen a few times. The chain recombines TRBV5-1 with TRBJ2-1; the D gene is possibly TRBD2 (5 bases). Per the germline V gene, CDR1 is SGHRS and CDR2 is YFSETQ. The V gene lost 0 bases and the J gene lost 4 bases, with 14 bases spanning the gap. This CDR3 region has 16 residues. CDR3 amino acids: CASSLGAASSYNEQFF. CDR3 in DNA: TGCGCCAGCAGCTTGGGAGCGGCTAGCTCTTACAATGAGCAGTTCTTC. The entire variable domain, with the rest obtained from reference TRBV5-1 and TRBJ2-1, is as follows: KAGVTQTPRYLIKTRGQQVTLSCSPISGHRSVSWYQQTPGQGLQFLFEYFSETQRNKGNFPGRFSGRQFSNSRSEMNVSTLELGDSALYLCASSLGAASSYNEQFFGPGTRLTVL.

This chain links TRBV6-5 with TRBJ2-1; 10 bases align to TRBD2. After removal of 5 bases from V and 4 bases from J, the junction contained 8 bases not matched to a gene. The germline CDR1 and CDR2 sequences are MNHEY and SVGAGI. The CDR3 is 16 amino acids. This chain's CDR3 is CASSHSSGGHYNEQFF. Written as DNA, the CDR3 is TGTGCCAGCAGTCACAGTAGCGGGGGGCATTACAATGAGCAGTTCTTC.

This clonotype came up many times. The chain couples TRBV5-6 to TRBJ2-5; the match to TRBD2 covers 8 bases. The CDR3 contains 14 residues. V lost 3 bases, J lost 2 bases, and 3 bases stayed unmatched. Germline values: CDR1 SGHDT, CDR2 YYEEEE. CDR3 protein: CASSWIAGQETQYF. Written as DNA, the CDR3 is TGTGCCAGCAGCTGGATAGCGGGGCAAGAGACCCAGTACTTC.